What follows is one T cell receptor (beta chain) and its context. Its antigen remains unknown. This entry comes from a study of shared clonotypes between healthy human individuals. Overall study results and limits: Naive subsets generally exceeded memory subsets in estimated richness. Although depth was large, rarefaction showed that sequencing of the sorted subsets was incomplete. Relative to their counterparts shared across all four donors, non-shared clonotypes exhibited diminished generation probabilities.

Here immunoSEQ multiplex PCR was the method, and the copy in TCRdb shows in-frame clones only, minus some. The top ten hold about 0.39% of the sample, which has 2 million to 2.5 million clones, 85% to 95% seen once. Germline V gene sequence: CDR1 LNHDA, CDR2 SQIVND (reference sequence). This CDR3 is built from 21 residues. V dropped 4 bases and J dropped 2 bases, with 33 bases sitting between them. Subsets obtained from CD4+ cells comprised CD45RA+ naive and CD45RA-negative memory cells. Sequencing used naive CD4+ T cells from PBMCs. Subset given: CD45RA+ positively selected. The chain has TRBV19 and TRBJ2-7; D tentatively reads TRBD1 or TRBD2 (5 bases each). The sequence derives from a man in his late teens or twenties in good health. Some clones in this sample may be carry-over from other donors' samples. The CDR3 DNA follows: TGTGCCAGTAGTACGACTGGCTCGTGGACAATTACTAACATCGGGGCCTACGAGCAGTACTTC. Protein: CASSTTGSWTITNIGAYEQYF.